One sample yielded the 9 T cell receptor beta chains listed below, sequenced in a study of blood T cell repertoires in COVID-19. TCRdb's table, derived via immunoSEQ multiplex PCR, lists solely in-frame clones and lacks some. The sample includes around 36,000 clones, about four fifths of them seen just once. Material: peripheral blood. Receptors were obtained from a man in his fifties or sixties with acute or convalescent COVID-19.

The chain is built from TRBV4-2 and TRBJ2-5, with 9 bases identical to TRBD2. The trim removed 1 base at V and 5 bases at J, leaving 8 bases unmatched. The CDR3 runs to 16 residues. Germline loops: CDR1 LGHNA, CDR2 YNFKEQ. CDR3 coding DNA: TGTGCCAGCAGCCAAGCGCGGGAGGGCCGAGGGGAGACCCAGTACTTC. Translating gives CASSQAREGRGETQYF.

This sequence joins TRBV4-1 and TRBJ1-2; D is perhaps TRBD1 (5 bases). CDR1 and CDR2 from the germline V gene are MGHRA and YSYEKL. Trimming removed 1 base from V and 4 bases from J, with 13 bases in between. CDR3 size: 15 residues. CDR3 nucleotide sequence: TGCGCCAGCAGCCAAGGCGCAGGAGGGGCCTATGGCTACACCTTC. Amino acids: CASSQGAGGAYGYTF.

The V and J genes are TRBV9 and TRBJ1-2, with TRBD1 matching 8 bases. V was clipped by 4 bases and J by 2 bases; unmatched bases: 4. The CDR3 extends over 14 amino acids. CDR1 SGDLS and CDR2 YYNGEE come from the germline V gene. The CDR3 DNA is TGTGCCAGCAGCTCGACAGGGGCGAACTATGGCTACACCTTC. Translated, it gives CASSSTGANYGYTF.

CDR3 loop: CASSTSGRSTDTQYF. CDR3 DNA sequence: TGTGCCAGCAGCACTAGCGGGCGGAGCACAGATACGCAGTATTTT. The chain employs TRBV9 and TRBJ2-3; 9 nucleotides agree with TRBD2. The junction had 3 bases not matched to a gene; V was cut back by 4 bases and J by 0 bases. Germline V gene lookup returns CDR1 SGDLS and CDR2 YYNGEE. The length of the CDR3 is 15 residues.

The V gene is TRBV13, the J gene TRBJ1-4; perhaps TRBD1 as D (5 bases). The V end was cut by 5 bases, the J end by 6 bases, with 10 bases between. The germline V gene has CDR1 PRHDT and CDR2 FYEKMQ (reference sequence). CDR3 length equals 13 residues. The CDR3 spells CASSRGQDEKLFF. For the CDR3, the DNA is TGTGCCAGCAGCCGAGGACAAGATGAAAAACTGTTTTTT.

V is TRBV5-6 and J is TRBJ1-2; D gene unclear. In germline, CDR1 is SGHDT, CDR2 YYEEEE. V was clipped by 2 bases and J by 0 bases, with 11 bases between them. The CDR3 has 15 amino acids. CDR3 sequence reads: CASSFTDNPNYGYTF. In nucleotides, the CDR3 is TGTGCCAGCAGCTTTACAGATAACCCTAACTATGGCTACACCTTC.

The gene calls are TRBV6-1 and TRBJ2-1; possibly TRBD2 for D (6 bases). Trimming left V 3 bases short and J 11 bases short, with 8 bases between. Germline CDR1 and CDR2: MNHNS and SASEGT. CDR3 length equals 11 residues. The CDR3 is CASSDGGKQFF. Here the CDR3 DNA reads TGTGCCAGCAGTGATGGAGGGAAGCAGTTCTTC.

This chain links TRBV28 with TRBJ2-2, with a weak D call TRBD2 (6 bases). The CDR3 length is 18 residues. V dropped 6 bases and J dropped 0 bases, with 20 bases sitting between them. Germline V gene lookup returns CDR1 MDHEN and CDR2 SYDVKM. CDR3 in DNA: TGTGCCAGCAGCCCCGGCCGATGGGGGGTACCGAACACCGGGGAGCTGTTTTTT. Its protein product is CASSPGRWGVPNTGELFF.

This clone was detected only a few times. The rearrangement links TRBV28 to TRBJ1-4; 7 bases fit TRBD1. Germline loops: CDR1 MDHEN, CDR2 SYDVKM. The CDR3 extends over 15 amino acids. The junction had 8 bases not matched to a gene; V was cut back by 5 bases and J by 5 bases. The CDR3 coding sequence is TGTGCCAGCAGTCGCCCGGGGGACAGCAATGAAAAACTGTTTTTT. Translation gives CASSRPGDSNEKLFF.